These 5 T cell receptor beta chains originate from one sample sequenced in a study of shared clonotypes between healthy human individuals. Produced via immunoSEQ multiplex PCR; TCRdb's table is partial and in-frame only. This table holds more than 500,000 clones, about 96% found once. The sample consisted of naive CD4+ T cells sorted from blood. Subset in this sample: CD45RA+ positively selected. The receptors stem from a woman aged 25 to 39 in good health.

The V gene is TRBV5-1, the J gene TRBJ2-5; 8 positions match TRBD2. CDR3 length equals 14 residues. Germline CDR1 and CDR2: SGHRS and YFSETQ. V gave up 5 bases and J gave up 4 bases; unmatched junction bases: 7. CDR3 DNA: TGCGCCAGCAGGGATCTGGCGGGAGGAGAGACCCAGTACTTC. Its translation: CASRDLAGGETQYF.

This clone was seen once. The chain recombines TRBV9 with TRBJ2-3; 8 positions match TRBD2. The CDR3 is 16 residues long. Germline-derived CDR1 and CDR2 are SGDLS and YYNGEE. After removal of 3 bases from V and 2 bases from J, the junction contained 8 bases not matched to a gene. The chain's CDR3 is CASSGTSGSATDTQYF. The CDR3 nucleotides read TGTGCCAGCAGCGGCACAAGCGGGAGTGCCACAGATACGCAGTATTTT.

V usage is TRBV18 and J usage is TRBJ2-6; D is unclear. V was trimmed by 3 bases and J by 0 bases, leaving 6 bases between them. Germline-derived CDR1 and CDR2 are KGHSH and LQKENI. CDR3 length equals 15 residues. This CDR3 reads CASSPISSGANVLTF. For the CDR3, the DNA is TGTGCCAGCTCACCGATTAGCTCTGGGGCCAACGTCCTGACTTTC. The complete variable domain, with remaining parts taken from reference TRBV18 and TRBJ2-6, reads NAGVMQNPRHLVRRRGQEARLRCSPMKGHSHVYWYRQLPEEGLKFMVYLQKENIIDESGMPKERFSAEFPKEGPSILRIQQVVRGDSAAYFCASSPISSGANVLTFGAGSRLTVL.

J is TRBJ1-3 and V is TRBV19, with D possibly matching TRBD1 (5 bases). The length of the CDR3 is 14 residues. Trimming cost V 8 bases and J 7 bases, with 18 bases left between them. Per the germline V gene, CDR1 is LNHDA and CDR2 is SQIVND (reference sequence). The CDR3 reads CASSQQAAINTIYF. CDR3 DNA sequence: TGTGCCAGTTCTCAACAGGCTGCGATTAACACCATATATTTT. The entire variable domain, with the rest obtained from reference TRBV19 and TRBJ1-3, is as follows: DGGITQSPKYLFRKEGQNVTLSCEQNLNHDAMYWYRQDPGQGLRLIYYSQIVNDFQKGDIAEGYSVSREKKESFPLTVTSAQKNPTAFYLCASSQQAAINTIYFGEGSWLTVV.

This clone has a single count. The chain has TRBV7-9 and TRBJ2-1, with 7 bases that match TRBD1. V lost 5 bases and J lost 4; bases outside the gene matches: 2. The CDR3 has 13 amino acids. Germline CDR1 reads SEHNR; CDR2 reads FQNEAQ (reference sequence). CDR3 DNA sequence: TGTGCCAGCAGCGGGACAGCGTACAATGAGCAGTTCTTC. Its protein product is CASSGTAYNEQFF.